This entry concerns a single TCR beta chain. This sample stems from a study of OX40 agonist ivuxolimab in advanced cancers. The assay was immunoSEQ multiplex PCR, and TCRdb's table has in-frame clones only and misses some. The top ten hold approximately 21% of the sample, which has tens of thousands of clones, about 83% seen once. Trimming cost V 7 bases and J 2 bases; bases outside gene matches: 8. Germline V gene sequence: CDR1 SGHTA, CDR2 FQGNSA. This CDR3 has 16 amino acids. The V gene is TRBV7-2, the J gene TRBJ2-1; 10 positions match TRBD2. Sequences were derived from CD4+ or CD8+ T cells sorted from blood, sampled in a trial of the OX40 agonist ivuxolimab. The source is an adult with an advanced solid tumor such as melanoma, head and neck, liver or kidney cancer. The CDR3 DNA is TGTGCCAGCACTCAACATAGCGGGAGGCCCTACAATGAGCAGTTCTTC. As protein: CASTQHSGRPYNEQFF.